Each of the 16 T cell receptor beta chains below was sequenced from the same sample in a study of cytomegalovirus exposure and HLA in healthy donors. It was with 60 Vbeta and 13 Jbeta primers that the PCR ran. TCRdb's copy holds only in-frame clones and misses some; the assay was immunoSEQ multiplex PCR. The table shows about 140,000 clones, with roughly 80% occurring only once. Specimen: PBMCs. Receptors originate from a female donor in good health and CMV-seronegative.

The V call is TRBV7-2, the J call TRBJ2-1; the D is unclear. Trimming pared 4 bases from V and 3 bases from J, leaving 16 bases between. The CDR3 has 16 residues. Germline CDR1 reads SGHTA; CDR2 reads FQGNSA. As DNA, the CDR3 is TGTGCCAGCAGCTCACACCTAACCACGGGCTACAATGAGCAGTTCTTC. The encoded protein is CASSSHLTTGYNEQFF. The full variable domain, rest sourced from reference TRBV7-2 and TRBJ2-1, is GAGVSQSPSNKVTEKGKDVELRCDPISGHTALYWYRQSLGQGLEFLIYFQGNSAPDKSGLPSDRFSAERTGGSVSTLTIQRTQQEDSAVYLCASSSHLTTGYNEQFFGPGTRLTVL.

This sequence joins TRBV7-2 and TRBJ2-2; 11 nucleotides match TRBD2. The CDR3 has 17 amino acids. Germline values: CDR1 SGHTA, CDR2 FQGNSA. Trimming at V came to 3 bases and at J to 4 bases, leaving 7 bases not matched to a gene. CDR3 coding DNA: TGTGCCAGCAGCTTCAGGCTAGCGGGAGGAGGCACCGGGGAGCTGTTTTTT. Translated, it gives CASSFRLAGGGTGELFF.

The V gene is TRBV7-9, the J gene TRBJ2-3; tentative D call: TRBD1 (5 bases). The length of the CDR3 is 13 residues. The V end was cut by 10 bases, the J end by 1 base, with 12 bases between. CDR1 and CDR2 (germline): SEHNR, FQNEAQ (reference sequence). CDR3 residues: CAIQGVGTDTQYF. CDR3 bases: TGTGCCATTCAGGGCGTAGGCACAGATACGCAGTATTTT.

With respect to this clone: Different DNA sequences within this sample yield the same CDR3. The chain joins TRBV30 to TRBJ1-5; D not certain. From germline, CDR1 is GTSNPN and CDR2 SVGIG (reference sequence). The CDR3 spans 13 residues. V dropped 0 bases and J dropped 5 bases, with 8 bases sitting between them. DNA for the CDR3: TGTGCCTGGAGTGTAGCTGAAGATCAGCCCCAGCATTTT. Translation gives CAWSVAEDQPQHF.

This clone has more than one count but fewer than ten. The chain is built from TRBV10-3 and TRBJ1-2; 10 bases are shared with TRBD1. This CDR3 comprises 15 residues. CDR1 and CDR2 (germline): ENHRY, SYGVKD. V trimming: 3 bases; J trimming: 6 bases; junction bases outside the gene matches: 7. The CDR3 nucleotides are TGTGCCATCAGTGATGCTGACGGGACAGGGGATGGCTACACCTTC. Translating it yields CAISDADGTGDGYTF.

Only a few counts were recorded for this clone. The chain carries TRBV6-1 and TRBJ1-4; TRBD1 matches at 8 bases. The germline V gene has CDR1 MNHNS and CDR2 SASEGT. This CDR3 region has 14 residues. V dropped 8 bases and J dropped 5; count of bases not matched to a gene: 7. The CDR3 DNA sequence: TGTGCCAGCGGGCCGGGACAGGCGAATGAAAAACTGTTTTTT. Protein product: CASGPGQANEKLFF.

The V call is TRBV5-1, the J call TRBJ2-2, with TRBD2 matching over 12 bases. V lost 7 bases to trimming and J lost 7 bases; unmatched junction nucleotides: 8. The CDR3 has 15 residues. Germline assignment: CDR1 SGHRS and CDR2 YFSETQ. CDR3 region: CASRRLAGADGELFF. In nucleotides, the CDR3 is TGCGCCAGCCGAAGACTAGCGGGAGCTGACGGGGAGCTGTTTTTT.

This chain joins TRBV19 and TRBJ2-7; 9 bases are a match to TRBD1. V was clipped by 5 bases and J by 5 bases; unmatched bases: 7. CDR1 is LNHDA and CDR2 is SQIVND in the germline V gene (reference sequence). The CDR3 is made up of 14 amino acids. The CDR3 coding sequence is TGTGCCAGTAGTCTGACAGGGGGTATAGACGAGCAGTACTTC. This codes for CASSLTGGIDEQYF.

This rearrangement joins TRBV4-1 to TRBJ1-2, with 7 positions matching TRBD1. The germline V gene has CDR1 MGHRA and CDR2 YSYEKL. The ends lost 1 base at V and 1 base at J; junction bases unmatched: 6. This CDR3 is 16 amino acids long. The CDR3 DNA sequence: TGCGCCAGCAGCCAAGTTAGGACAGGAGTTAACTATGGCTACACCTTC. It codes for CASSQVRTGVNYGYTF.

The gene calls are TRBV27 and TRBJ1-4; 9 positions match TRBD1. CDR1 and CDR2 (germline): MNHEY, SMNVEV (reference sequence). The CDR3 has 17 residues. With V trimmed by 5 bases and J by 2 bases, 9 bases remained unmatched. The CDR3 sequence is CASSRRDRVGTNEKLFF. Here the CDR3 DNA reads TGTGCCAGCAGTCGCAGGGACAGGGTGGGGACTAATGAAAAACTGTTTTTT.

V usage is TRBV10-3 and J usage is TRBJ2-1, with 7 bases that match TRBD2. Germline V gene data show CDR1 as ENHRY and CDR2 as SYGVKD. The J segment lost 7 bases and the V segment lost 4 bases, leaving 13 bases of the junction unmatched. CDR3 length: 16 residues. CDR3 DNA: TGTGCCATCAGTGTCAGACTAGCTGGGGAAAGGAATGAGCAGTTCTTC. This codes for CAISVRLAGERNEQFF.

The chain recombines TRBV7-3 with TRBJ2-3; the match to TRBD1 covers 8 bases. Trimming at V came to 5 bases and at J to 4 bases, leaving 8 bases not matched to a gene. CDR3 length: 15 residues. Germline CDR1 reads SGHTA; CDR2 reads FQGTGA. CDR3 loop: CASSPRTGTADTQYF. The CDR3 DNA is TGTGCCAGCAGCCCACGGACAGGGACGGCAGATACGCAGTATTTT.

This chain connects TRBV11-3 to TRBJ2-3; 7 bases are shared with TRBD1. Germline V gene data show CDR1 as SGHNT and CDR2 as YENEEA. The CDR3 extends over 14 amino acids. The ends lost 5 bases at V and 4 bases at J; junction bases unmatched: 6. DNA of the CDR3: TGTGCCAGCAGCCCTGGACAGGCCCCAGATACGCAGTATTTT. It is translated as CASSPGQAPDTQYF.

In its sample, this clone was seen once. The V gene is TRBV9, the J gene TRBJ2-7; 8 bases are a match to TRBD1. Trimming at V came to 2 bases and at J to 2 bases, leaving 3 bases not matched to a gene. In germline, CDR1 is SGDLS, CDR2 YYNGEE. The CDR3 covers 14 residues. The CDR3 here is CASSVGTGPYEQYF. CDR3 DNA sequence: TGTGCCAGCAGCGTCGGGACAGGTCCCTACGAGCAGTACTTC.

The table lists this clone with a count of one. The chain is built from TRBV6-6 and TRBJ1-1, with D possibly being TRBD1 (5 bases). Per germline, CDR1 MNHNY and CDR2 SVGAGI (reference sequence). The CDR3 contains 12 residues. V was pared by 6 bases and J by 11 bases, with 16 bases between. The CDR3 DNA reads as TGTGCCAGCAGCCCACCCCAGGGAACCGCTTTCTTT. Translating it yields CASSPPQGTAFF.

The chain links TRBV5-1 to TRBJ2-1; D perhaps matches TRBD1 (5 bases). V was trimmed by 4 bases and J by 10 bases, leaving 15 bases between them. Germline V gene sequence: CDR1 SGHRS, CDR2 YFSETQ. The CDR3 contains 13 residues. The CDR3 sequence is CASSHSKGVEQFF. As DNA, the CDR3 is TGCGCCAGCAGCCACTCCAAAGGGGTCGAGCAGTTCTTC. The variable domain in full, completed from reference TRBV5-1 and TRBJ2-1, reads KAGVTQTPRYLIKTRGQQVTLSCSPISGHRSVSWYQQTPGQGLQFLFEYFSETQRNKGNFPGRFSGRQFSNSRSEMNVSTLELGDSALYLCASSHSKGVEQFFGPGTRLTVL.